The TCR beta chain under discussion was sequenced for a study of blood T cell repertoires in COVID-19. The assay was immunoSEQ multiplex PCR, and TCRdb's table has in-frame clones only and misses some. The sample carries around 250,000 clones, around 93% recorded once. The CDR3 has 14 amino acids. From germline, CDR1 is MDHEN and CDR2 SYDVKM. With 2 bases clipped from V and 7 bases from J, the junction kept 4 bases outside the gene matches. Specimen: PBMCs or T cells enriched from blood (not recorded which). The V and J genes are TRBV28 and TRBJ1-5, with TRBD1 matching over 8 bases. The TCR was taken from a man aged 35 to 55 who had been exposed to COVID-19. For the CDR3, the DNA is TGTGCCAGCAGTTTACAGGACAGGGCGCAGCCCCAGCATTTT. Encoded protein: CASSLQDRAQPQHF.